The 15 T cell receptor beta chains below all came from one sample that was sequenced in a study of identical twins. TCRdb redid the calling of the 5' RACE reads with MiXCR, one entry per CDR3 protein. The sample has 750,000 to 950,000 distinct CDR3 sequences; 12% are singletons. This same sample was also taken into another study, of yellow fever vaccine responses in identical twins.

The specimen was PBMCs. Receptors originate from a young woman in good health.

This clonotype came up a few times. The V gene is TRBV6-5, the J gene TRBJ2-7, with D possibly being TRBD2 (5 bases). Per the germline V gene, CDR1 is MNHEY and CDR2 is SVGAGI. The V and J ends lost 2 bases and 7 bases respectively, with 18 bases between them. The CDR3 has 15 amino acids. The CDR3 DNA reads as TGTGCCAGCAGTTACGGCCTCAAACCCCCGGGGGAGCAGTACTTC. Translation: CASSYGLKPPGEQYF.

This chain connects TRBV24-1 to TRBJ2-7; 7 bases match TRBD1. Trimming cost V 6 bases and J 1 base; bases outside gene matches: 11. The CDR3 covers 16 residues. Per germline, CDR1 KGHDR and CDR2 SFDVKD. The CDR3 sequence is CATSPLIWDSSYEQYV. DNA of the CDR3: TGTGCCACCAGTCCCTTGATCTGGGACAGTTCCTACGAGCAGTACGTC.

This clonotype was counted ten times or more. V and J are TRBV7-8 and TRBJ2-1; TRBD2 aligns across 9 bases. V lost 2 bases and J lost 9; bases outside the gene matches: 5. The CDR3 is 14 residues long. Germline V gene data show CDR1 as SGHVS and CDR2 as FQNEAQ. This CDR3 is CASSLLAGAVEQFF. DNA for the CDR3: TGTGCCAGCAGCTTATTAGCGGGAGCGGTTGAGCAGTTCTTC.

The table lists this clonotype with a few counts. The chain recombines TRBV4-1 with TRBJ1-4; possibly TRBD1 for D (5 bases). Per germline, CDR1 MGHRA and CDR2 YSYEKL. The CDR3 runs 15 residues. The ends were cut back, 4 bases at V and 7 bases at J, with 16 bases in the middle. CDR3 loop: CASSPRGAFSEKLFF. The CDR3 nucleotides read TGCGCCAGCAGCCCACGAGGGGCCTTTAGTGAAAAACTGTTTTTT.

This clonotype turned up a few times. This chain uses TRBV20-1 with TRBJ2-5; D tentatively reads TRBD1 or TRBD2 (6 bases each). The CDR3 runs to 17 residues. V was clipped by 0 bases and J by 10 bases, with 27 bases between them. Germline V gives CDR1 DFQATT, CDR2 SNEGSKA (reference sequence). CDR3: CSARDLLGASELGNQYF. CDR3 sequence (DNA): TGCAGTGCTAGAGATCTCTTGGGGGCTAGCGAACTTGGGAACCAGTACTTC.

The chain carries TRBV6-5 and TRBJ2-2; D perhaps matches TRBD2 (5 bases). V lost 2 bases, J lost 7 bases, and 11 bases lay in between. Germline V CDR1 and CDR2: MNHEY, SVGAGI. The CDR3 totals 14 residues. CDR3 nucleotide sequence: TGTGCCAGCAGTTACGTCGGCGCGGGCGGGGAGCTGTTTTTT. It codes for CASSYVGAGGELFF.

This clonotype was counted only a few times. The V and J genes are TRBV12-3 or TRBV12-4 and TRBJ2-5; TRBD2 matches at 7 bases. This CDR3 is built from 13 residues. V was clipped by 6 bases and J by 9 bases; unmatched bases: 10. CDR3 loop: CASSVDGAGAQYF. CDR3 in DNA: TGTGCCAGCAGCGTGGACGGTGCGGGGGCCCAGTACTTC.

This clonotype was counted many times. The DNA for the CDR3 is TGTGCCACCAGTGATTTGGCGGGCCGCTCCTACAATGAGCAGTTCTTC. Translated: CATSDLAGRSYNEQFF. The chain recombines TRBV24-1 with TRBJ2-1; maybe TRBD2 (5 bases). The CDR3 length is 16 residues. V lost 0 bases and J lost 0, with 8 bases in between. The V gene's germline CDR1 is KGHDR and CDR2 SFDVKD.

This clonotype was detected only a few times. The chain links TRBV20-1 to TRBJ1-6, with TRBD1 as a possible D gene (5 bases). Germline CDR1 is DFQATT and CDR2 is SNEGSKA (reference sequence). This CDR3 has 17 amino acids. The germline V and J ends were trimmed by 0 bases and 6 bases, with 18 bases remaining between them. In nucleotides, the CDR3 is TGCAGTGCTAGAGATCCATGGGCGGGGGTGGGTAATTCACCCCTCCACTTT. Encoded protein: CSARDPWAGVGNSPLHF.

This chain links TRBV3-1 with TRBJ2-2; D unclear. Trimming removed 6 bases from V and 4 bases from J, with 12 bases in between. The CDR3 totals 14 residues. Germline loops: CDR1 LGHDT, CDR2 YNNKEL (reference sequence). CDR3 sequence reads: CASSQSPGTGELFF. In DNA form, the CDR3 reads TGTGCCAGCAGTCAATCTCCGGGCACCGGGGAGCTGTTTTTT.

Written as DNA, the CDR3 is TGCGCCAGCAGCTTGCGGATAGCTGGAAACACCATATATTTT. Protein product: CASSLRIAGNTIYF. This chain links TRBV5-1 with TRBJ1-3; no reliable D call. CDR3 length: 14 residues. V lost 1 base and J 2 bases, leaving 7 bases between the germline ends. Germline-derived CDR1 and CDR2 are SGHRS and YFSETQ.

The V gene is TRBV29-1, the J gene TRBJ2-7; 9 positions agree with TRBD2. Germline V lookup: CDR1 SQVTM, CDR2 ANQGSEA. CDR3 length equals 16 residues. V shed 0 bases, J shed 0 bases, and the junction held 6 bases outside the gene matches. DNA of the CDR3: TGCAGCGTTGAAGATCGCGATAGCGGGAGCTCCTACGAGCAGTACTTC. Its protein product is CSVEDRDSGSSYEQYF.

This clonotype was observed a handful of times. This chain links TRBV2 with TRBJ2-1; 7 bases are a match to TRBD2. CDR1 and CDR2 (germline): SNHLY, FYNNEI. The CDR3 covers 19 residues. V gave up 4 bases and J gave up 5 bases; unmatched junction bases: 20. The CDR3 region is CASSVGVLYAGVPDNEQFF. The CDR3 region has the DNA TGTGCCAGCAGTGTAGGGGTGCTTTATGCGGGAGTTCCCGACAATGAGCAGTTCTTC.

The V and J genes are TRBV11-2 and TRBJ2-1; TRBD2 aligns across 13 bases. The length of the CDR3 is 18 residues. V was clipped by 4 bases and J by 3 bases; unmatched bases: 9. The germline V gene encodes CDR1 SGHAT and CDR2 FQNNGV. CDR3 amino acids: CASSSRGTSGNGYNEQFF. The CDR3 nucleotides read TGTGCCAGCAGCTCGAGAGGGACTAGCGGGAATGGCTACAATGAGCAGTTCTTC.

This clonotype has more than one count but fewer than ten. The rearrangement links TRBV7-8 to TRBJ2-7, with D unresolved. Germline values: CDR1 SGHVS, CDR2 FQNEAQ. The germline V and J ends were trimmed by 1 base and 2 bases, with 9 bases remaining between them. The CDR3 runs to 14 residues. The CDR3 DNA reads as TGTGCCAGCAGCTTAGTACTCAGGACCTACGAGCAGTACTTC. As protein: CASSLVLRTYEQYF. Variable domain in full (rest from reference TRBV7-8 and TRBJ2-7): GAGVSQSPRYKVAKRGQDVALRCDPISGHVSLFWYQQALGQGPEFLTYFQNEAQLDKSGLPSDRFFAERPEGSVSTLKIQRTQQEDSAVYLCASSLVLRTYEQYFGPGTRLTVT.